This TCR beta chain was identified during a study of chemoradiotherapy in HPV16-positive cancers. Using immunoSEQ multiplex PCR, the repertoire was profiled, and TCRdb retains in-frame clones only, with some absent. Seen here are about 35,000 clones, about four fifths observed once, and the top ten hold less than 5%. Trimming cost V 0 bases and J 7 bases, with 19 bases left between them. The CDR3 extends over 16 amino acids. Germline V gene data show CDR1 as SGDLS and CDR2 as YYNGEE. Worth noting for this clone: Antigen unknown.

Samples were taken several times over chemoradiotherapy. Overall study results and limits: During treatment, candidate HPV-specific clones and E7-related motifs expanded in tumor. The functional HPV-specific definition rests on just a couple of HPV16-positive patients.

This TCR came from a human donor with HPV-associated anogenital cancer. The specimen comprised blood, sampled from a patient who underwent chemoradiotherapy. The V call is TRBV9, the J call TRBJ1-1; no reliable D call. The CDR3 DNA is TGTGCCAGCAGCGTAGGGGTCCAGACCTCACTAGGTGAAGCTTTCTTT. It codes for CASSVGVQTSLGEAFF.